This is a list of T cell receptor beta chains from one sample in a study of T cell changes during pregnancy in multiple sclerosis. The protocol was immunoSEQ multiplex PCR, while the TCRdb copy is restricted to in-frame clones and leaves out a portion. The sample includes 70,000 to 80,000 clones, approximately 95% of them seen just once. Specimen: peripheral blood, collected in the first trimester of pregnancy. The receptors were gathered from a female donor with multiple sclerosis, enrolled in a pregnancy study. The CDR3 runs from the conserved cysteine through the conserved F or W. A D gene is named only where the DNA matches it firmly. Some rows have no size entry. The others give once, few or many, or a class for an expanded clone.

CDR3 protein,CDR3 DNA,J gene,V gene,clone size,D gene
CATSAPRDRGPGTQYF,TGTGCCACCAGCGCGCCCCGGGACAGGGGGCCAGGGACCCAGTACTTC,TRBJ2-5,TRBV15,.,TRBD1
CASSPDLRLAGNSYEQYF,TGCGCCAGCAGCCCCGACCTTCGACTAGCGGGGAACTCCTACGAGCAGTACTTC,TRBJ2-7,TRBV4-1,.,TRBD2
CASISGLAGGTDTQYF,TGTGCCAGCATCTCCGGACTAGCGGGAGGGACAGATACGCAGTATTTT,TRBJ2-3,TRBV28,.,TRBD2
CASSKTSGSVGEQFF,TGCGCCAGCAGTAAGACTAGCGGGAGTGTCGGTGAGCAGTTCTTC,TRBJ2-1,TRBV10-1,.,TRBD2
CTSSQGLRQEEQYF,TGCACCAGCAGCCAAGGGCTAAGACAGGAGGAGCAGTACTTC,TRBJ2-7,TRBV1,.,.
CASSRGQVYRDYYGYTF,TGCGCCAGCAGCAGGGGACAGGTTTATAGAGACTACTATGGCTACACCTTC,TRBJ1-2,TRBV5-1,once,TRBD1
CASSKVVGGQETQYF,TGTGCCAGCAGCAAGGTTGTCGGGGGCCAAGAGACCCAGTACTTC,TRBJ2-5,TRBV27,.,.
CASSSTGVPLSYEQYF,TGTGCCAGCAGCTCGACGGGAGTACCTCTGTCCTACGAGCAGTACTTC,TRBJ2-7,TRBV7-2,.,.
CASSLWTSGNEQYF,TGTGCCAGCAGCTTATGGACTAGCGGTAACGAGCAGTACTTC,TRBJ2-7,TRBV13,.,TRBD2
CASSQQGATGNTIYF,TGTGCCAGCAGCCAACAGGGGGCGACTGGAAACACCATATATTTT,TRBJ1-3,TRBV6-5,.,TRBD1
CARSASHQAVGQYF,TGTGCCAGAAGCGCCTCCCATCAGGCTGTGGGGCAGTATTTT,TRBJ2-3,TRBV5-3,.,.
CASSTGNQETQYF,TGTGCCAGCAGCACAGGGAACCAAGAGACCCAGTACTTC,TRBJ2-5,TRBV6-5,.,.
CASSVTGTSGVTDTQYF,TGTGCCAGCAGCGTTACCGGGACTAGCGGTGTCACAGATACGCAGTATTTT,TRBJ2-3,TRBV9,.,TRBD2
CAISERDSEDQPQHF,TGTGCCATCAGTGAGCGGGATTCGGAGGATCAGCCCCAGCATTTT,TRBJ1-5,TRBV10-3,.,.
CASSLGQTNYEQYF,TGTGCCAGCAGCTTGGGACAGACTAACTACGAGCAGTACTTC,TRBJ2-7,TRBV7-9,.,TRBD1
CSAYLNEQFF,TGCAGTGCGTACCTAAATGAGCAGTTCTTC,TRBJ2-1,TRBV20-1,.,.
CASSLGLLNTEAFF,TGTGCCAGCAGCTTGGGACTGCTGAACACTGAAGCTTTCTTT,TRBJ1-1,TRBV7-8,.,.
CASSLRQGGYTF,TGTGCCAGCAGTTTAAGACAGGGTGGCTACACCTTC,TRBJ1-2,TRBV28,.,TRBD1
CAWSGPSPGQMRYNEQFF,TGTGCCTGGAGTGGACCATCACCGGGACAAATGAGGTACAATGAGCAGTTCTTC,TRBJ2-1,TRBV30,once,.
CASSEGGRYGYTF,TGTGCCAGCAGTGAAGGGGGCAGGTATGGCTACACCTTC,TRBJ1-2,TRBV25-1,.,.
CATSRELAGGQETQYF,TGTGCCACCAGCAGAGAACTAGCGGGGGGCCAAGAGACCCAGTACTTC,TRBJ2-5,TRBV15,.,TRBD2
CASSELGTGINEQYF,TGTGCCAGCAGTGAACTTGGGACAGGGATCAACGAGCAGTACTTC,TRBJ2-7,TRBV6-1,.,TRBD1
CASSWRGGTVGTQYF,TGTGCCAGCAGTTGGCGGGGGGGAACAGTCGGTACGCAGTATTTT,TRBJ2-3,TRBV27,.,TRBD2
CASSLPGWGEQFF,TGTGCCAGCAGCTTGCCGGGGTGGGGTGAGCAGTTCTTC,TRBJ2-1,TRBV13,once,.
CSVIDRAYEQYF,TGCAGCGTTATCGACAGGGCCTACGAGCAGTACTTC,TRBJ2-7,TRBV29-1,.,TRBD1
CASSLVLAGAHEQYF,TGTGCCAGCAGCTTGGTACTAGCGGGAGCCCACGAGCAGTACTTC,TRBJ2-7,TRBV5-4,.,TRBD2
CASSISQLNTEAFF,TGTGCCAGTAGTATAAGTCAGTTGAACACTGAAGCTTTCTTT,TRBJ1-1,TRBV19,.,.
CASSPTLQEPKTF,TGCGCCAGCAGCCCCACGTTACAGGAACCAAAAACCTTC,TRBJ1-2,TRBV5-1,once,.
CASSQSGTFDPPLHF,TGCGCCAGCAGCCAATCCGGGACATTTGATCCACCCCTCCACTTT,TRBJ1-6,TRBV4-1,.,.
CASSAPGTTFKSYGYTF,TGTGCCAGCAGTGCGCCCGGGACAACCTTTAAGAGCTATGGCTACACCTTC,TRBJ1-2,TRBV25-1,.,.
CASSDPAGEQFF,TGTGCCAGCAGTGACCCGGCGGGTGAGCAGTTCTTC,TRBJ2-1,TRBV6-4,.,.
CASSLEDRQETQYF,TGTGCCAGCAGCTTGGAGGACAGACAAGAGACCCAGTACTTC,TRBJ2-5,TRBV5-5,.,.
CASSLWKSGRAGEQYF,TGTGCCAGCAGTTTATGGAAGAGCGGGAGGGCCGGTGAGCAGTACTTC,TRBJ2-7,TRBV27,.,TRBD2
CASRLDRAGSEAFF,TGTGCCAGCAGGCTAGACAGGGCTGGATCTGAAGCTTTCTTT,TRBJ1-1,TRBV2,.,TRBD1
CASSTRDRGVEQFF,TGTGCCAGCAGTACCCGGGACAGGGGTGTTGAGCAGTTCTTC,TRBJ2-1,TRBV28,few,TRBD1
CASSKDRRQNPGPQHF,TGTGCCAGCTCAAAGGACAGGCGGCAAAACCCGGGGCCCCAGCATTTT,TRBJ1-5,TRBV2,.,TRBD1
CASSLAGTSTSYEQYF,TGCGCCAGCAGCTTAGCCGGGACATCCACCTCCTACGAGCAGTACTTC,TRBJ2-7,TRBV5-1,.,.
CASSLGQRRSSGTIYF,TGTGCCAGCAGTTTAGGACAGCGCCGATCAAGTGGGACCATATATTTT,TRBJ1-3,TRBV2,.,.
CASSLAEGELYYEQYF,TGTGCCAGCAGCTTAGCGGAGGGTGAGCTATACTACGAGCAGTACTTC,TRBJ2-7,TRBV7-8,.,.
CASSPTGQPSGNTIYF,TGCGCCAGCAGCCCGACGGGACAGCCGTCTGGAAACACCATATATTTT,TRBJ1-3,TRBV5-1,.,TRBD1
CASSSRQGAYEQYF,TGTGCCAGCAGCTCTCGACAGGGGGCCTACGAGCAGTACTTC,TRBJ2-7,TRBV13,.,TRBD1